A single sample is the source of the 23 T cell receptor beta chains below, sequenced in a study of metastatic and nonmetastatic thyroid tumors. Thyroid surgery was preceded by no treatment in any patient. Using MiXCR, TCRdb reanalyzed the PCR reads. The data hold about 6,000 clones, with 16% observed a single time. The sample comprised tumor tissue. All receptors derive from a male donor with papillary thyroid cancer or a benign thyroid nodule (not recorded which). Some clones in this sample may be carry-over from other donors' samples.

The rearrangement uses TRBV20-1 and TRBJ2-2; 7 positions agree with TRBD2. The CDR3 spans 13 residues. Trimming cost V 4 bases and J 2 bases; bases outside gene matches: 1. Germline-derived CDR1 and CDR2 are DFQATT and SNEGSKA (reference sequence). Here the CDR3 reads CSATGGNTGELFF. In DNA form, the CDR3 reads TGCAGTGCTACGGGGGGTAACACCGGGGAGCTGTTTTTT.

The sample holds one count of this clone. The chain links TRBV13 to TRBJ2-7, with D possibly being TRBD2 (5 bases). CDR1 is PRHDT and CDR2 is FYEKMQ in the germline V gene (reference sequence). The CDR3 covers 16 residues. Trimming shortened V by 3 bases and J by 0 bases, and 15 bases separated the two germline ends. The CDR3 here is CASSFSVARSSYEQYF. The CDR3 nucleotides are TGTGCCAGCAGCTTTTCCGTAGCGCGAAGCTCCTACGAGCAGTACTTC.

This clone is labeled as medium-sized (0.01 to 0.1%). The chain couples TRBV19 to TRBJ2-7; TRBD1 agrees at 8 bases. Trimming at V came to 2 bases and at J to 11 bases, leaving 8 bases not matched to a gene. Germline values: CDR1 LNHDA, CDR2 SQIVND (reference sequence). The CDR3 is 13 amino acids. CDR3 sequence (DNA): TGTGCCAGTAGTATACTGGGACAGGCCTACGAGTACTTC. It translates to CASSILGQAYEYF.

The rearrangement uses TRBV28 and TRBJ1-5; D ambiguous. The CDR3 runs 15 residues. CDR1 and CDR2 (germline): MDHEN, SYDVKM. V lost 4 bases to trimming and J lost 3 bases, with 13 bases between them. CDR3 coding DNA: TGTGCCAGCAGTTCTCTACAGCCCACCAATCAGCCCCAGCATTTT. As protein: CASSSLQPTNQPQHF.

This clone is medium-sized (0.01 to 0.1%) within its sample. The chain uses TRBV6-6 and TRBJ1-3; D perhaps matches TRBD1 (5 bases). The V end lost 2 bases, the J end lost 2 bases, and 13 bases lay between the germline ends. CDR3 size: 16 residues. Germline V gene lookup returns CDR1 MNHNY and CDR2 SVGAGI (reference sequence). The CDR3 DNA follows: TGTGCCAGCAGTTACCCCCGAATAGGGGCTGGAAACACCATATATTTT. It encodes CASSYPRIGAGNTIYF.

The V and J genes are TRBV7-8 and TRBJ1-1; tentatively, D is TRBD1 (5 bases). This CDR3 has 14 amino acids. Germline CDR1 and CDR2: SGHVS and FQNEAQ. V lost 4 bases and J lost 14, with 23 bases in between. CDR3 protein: CASSSRLGGGESFF. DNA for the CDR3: TGTGCCAGCAGCTCCAGACTCGGGGGAGGTGAATCCTTCTTT.

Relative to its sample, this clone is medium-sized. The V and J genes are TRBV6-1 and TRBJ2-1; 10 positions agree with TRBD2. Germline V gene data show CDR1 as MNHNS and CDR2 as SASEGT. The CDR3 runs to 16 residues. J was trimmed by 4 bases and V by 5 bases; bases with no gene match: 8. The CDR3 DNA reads TGTGCCAGCAGTAAATCCGGGACTAGCGATTACAATGAGCAGTTCTTC. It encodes CASSKSGTSDYNEQFF.

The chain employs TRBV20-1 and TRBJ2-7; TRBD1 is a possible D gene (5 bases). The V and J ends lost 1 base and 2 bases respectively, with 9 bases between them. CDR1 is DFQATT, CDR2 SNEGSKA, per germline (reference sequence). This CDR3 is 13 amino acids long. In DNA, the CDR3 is TGCAGTGCTAGAGTAGACAGCCCCTACGAGCAGTACTTC. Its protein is CSARVDSPYEQYF.

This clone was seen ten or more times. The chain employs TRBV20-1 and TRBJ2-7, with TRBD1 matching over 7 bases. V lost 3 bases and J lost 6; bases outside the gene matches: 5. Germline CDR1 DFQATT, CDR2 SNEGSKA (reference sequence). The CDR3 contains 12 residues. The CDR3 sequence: CSARDRRSEQYF. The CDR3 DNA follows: TGCAGTGCTAGGGACAGGAGAAGCGAGCAGTACTTC.

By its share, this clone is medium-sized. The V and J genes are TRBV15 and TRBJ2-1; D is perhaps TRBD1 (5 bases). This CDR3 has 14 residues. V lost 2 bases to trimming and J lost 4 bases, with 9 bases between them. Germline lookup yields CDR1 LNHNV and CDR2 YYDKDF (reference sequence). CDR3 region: CATSRQGHYNEQFF. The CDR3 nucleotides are TGTGCCACCAGCAGACAGGGCCATTACAATGAGCAGTTCTTC. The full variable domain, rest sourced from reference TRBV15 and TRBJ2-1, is DAMVIQNPRYQVTQFGKPVTLSCSQTLNHNVMYWYQQKSSQAPKLLFHYYDKDFNNEADTPDNFQSRRPNTSFCFLDIRSPGLGDTAMYLCATSRQGHYNEQFFGPGTRLTVL.

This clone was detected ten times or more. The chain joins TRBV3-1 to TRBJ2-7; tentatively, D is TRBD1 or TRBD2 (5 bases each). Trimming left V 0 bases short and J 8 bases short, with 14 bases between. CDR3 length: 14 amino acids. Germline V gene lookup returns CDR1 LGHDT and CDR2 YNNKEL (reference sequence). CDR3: CASSQETGPGKQYF. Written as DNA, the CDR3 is TGTGCCAGCAGCCAAGAGACGGGACCGGGTAAGCAGTACTTC.

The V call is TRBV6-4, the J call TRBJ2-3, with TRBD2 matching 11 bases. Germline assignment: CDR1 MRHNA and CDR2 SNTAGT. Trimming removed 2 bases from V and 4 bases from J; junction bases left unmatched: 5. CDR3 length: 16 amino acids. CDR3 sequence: CASSDPSGRFADTQYF. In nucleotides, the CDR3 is TGTGCCAGCAGTGACCCTAGCGGGAGGTTCGCAGATACGCAGTATTTT.

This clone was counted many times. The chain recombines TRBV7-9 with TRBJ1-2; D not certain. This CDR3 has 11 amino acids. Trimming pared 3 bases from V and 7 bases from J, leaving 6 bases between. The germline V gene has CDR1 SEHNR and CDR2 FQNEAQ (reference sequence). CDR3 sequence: CASSLDAGYTF. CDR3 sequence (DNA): TGTGCCAGCAGCTTGGATGCTGGCTACACCTTC.

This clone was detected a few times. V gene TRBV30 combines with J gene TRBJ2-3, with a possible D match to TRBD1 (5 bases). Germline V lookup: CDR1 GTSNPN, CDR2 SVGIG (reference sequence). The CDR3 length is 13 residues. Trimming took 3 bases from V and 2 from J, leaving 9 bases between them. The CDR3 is CAWSPGHTDTQYF. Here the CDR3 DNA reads TGTGCCTGGAGCCCCGGACACACAGATACGCAGTATTTT. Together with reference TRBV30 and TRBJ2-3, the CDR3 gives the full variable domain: SQTIHQWPATLVQPVGSPLSLECTVEGTSNPNLYWYRQAAGRGLQLLFYSVGIGQISSEVPQNLSASRPQDRQFILSSKKLLLSDSGFYLCAWSPGHTDTQYFGPGTRLTVL.

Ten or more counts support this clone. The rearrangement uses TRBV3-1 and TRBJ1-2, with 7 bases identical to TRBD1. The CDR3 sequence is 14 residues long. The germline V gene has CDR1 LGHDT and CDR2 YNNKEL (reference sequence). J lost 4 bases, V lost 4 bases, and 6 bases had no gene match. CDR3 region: CASSPRQGSYGYTF. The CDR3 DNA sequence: TGTGCCAGCAGCCCCCGACAGGGTTCCTATGGCTACACCTTC.

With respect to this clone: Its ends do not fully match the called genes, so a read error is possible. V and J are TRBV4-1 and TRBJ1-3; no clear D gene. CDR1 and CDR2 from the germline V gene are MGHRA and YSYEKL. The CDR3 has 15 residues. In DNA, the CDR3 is TGCGCCAACAGCCAACACGTAGCCTCTGGAAACACCATATATTTT. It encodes CANSQHVASGNTIYF.

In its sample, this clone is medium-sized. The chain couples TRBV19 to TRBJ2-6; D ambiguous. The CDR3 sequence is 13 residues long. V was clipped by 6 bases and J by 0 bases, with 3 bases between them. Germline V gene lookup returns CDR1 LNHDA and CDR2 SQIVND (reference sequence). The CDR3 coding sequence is TGTGCCAGTAGCTTCTCTGGGGCCAACGTCCTGACTTTC. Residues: CASSFSGANVLTF. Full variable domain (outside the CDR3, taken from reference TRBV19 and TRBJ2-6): DGGITQSPKYLFRKEGQNVTLSCEQNLNHDAMYWYRQDPGQGLRLIYYSQIVNDFQKGDIAEGYSVSREKKESFPLTVTSAQKNPTAFYLCASSFSGANVLTFGAGSRLTVL.

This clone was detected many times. CDR3 sequence reads: CNANPGTGGPDTQYF. CDR3 DNA sequence: TGCAATGCCAACCCCGGGACAGGGGGTCCAGATACGCAGTATTTT. V usage is TRBV20-1 and J usage is TRBJ2-3; 11 bases are shared with TRBD1. In germline, CDR1 is DFQATT, CDR2 SNEGSKA (reference sequence). The CDR3 sequence is 15 residues long.

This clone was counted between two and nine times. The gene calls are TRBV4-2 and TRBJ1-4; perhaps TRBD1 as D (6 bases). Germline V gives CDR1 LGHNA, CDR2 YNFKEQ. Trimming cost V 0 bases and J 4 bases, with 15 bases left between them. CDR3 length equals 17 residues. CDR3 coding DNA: TGTGCCAGCAGCCAAGAGGTAGGGGGGCTGGGTAATGAAAAACTGTTTTTT. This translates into CASSQEVGGLGNEKLFF.

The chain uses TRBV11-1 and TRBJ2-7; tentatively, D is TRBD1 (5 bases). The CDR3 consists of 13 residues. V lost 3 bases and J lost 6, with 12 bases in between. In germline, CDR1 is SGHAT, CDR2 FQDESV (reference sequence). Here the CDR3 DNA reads TGTGCCAGCAGCTTCAGGGAACGGTTCGAGCAGTACTTC. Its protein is CASSFRERFEQYF.

The CDR3 DNA reads as TGTGCCCCTACAGGGTGCACCGGGGAGCTGTTTTTT. Translating it yields CAPTGCTGELFF. The V call is TRBV24-1, the J call TRBJ2-2; D perhaps matches TRBD1 (6 bases). V lost 12 bases and J 4 bases, leaving 11 bases between the germline ends. Germline lookup yields CDR1 KGHDR and CDR2 SFDVKD. The CDR3 length is 12 residues.

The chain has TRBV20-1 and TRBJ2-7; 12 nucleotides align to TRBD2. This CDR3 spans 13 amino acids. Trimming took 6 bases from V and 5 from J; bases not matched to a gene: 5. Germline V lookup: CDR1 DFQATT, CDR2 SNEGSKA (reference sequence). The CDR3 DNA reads TGCAGTGCCCGGTGGACTAGCGGGAACGAGCAGTACTTC. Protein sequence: CSARWTSGNEQYF.

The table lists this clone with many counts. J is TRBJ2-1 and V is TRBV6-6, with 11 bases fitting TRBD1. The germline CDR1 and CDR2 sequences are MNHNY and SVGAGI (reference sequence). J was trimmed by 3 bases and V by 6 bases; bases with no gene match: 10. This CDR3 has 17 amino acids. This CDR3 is CASSKGTGGSHYNEQFF. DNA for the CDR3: TGTGCCAGCAGCAAAGGGACAGGGGGATCACACTACAATGAGCAGTTCTTC.